A selection of T cell receptor beta chains follows, all from one sample in a study of CD8+CD57+ T cells in acquired aplastic anemia. Via MiXCR, TCRdb re-called the reads, giving one row per CDR3 protein. This table has about 170,000 distinct CDR3 sequences, around 60% appearing once. The sample taken for sequencing was sorted CD4+, CD8+, or CD8+CD57+ T cells (not recorded which) from PBMCs. The receptors shown here come from a human donor in good health. The CDR3 runs from the conserved cysteine through the conserved F or W. The order of the fields is J gene, V gene, D gene, clone size, CDR3 DNA, CDR3 protein. A D gene is named only where the DNA matches it firmly. For some rows the clone size is stated as once, few or many, or as a class when expanded; others skip it.

J gene: TRBJ2-1; V gene: TRBV20-1; D gene: TRBD2; clone size: once; CDR3 DNA: TGCAGTGCTCGGCACCCCGAAGCGGGAGGGGGGGTTGAGCAGTTCTTC; CDR3 protein: CSARHPEAGGGVEQFF
J gene: TRBJ2-1; V gene: TRBV7-9; D gene: .; clone size: .; CDR3 DNA: TGTGCCAGCAGCCCCCTCGAACCGTCCTCCTACAATGAGCAGTTCTTC; CDR3 protein: CASSPLEPSSYNEQFF
J gene: TRBJ2-1; V gene: TRBV5-1; D gene: TRBD2; clone size: .; CDR3 DNA: TGCGCCAGCAGCTTTACTAGCGGGAGCTATGAGCAGTTCTTC; CDR3 protein: CASSFTSGSYEQFF
J gene: TRBJ1-2; V gene: TRBV20-1; D gene: .; clone size: .; CDR3 DNA: TGCAGTGCTGGACGGGGCGGCCCCTATGGCTACACCTTC; CDR3 protein: CSAGRGGPYGYTF
J gene: TRBJ1-1; V gene: TRBV20-1; D gene: .; clone size: .; CDR3 DNA: TGCAGTGCTGGCCCCCACGGCCTTAACACTGAAGCTTTCTTT; CDR3 protein: CSAGPHGLNTEAFF
J gene: TRBJ2-1; V gene: TRBV2; D gene: .; clone size: .; CDR3 DNA: TGTGCCAGCAGTGATAAATTTACGGGCCCTTTC; CDR3 protein: CASSDKFTGPF
J gene: TRBJ1-1; V gene: TRBV7-6; D gene: .; clone size: .; CDR3 DNA: TGTGCCAGCAGCTTAGCAATGGGGGCCGACACTGAAGCTTTCTTT; CDR3 protein: CASSLAMGADTEAFF
J gene: TRBJ2-5; V gene: TRBV6-2/TRBV6-3; D gene: TRBD2; clone size: .; CDR3 DNA: TGTGCCAGCAGCCCCGGACTAGCGGGAGATCATGAACAAGAGACCCAGTACTTC; CDR3 protein: CASSPGLAGDHEQETQYF
J gene: TRBJ2-2; V gene: TRBV7-9; D gene: .; clone size: .; CDR3 DNA: TGTGCCAGCCCCAGTCCCCAGGGCTGTGCGAACACCGGGGAGCTGTTTTTT; CDR3 protein: CASPSPQGCANTGELFF
J gene: TRBJ1-1; V gene: TRBV19; D gene: .; clone size: many; CDR3 DNA: TGTGCCAGTAGTATGTTCAGTTCTGGACAGTTGAACACTGAAGCTTTCTTT; CDR3 protein: CASSMFSSGQLNTEAFF